This T cell receptor beta chain came from a study of blood T cell repertoires in COVID-19. Background on the study: The samples span acute and convalescent COVID-19 from the United States, Italy and Spain. PBMCs, B-cell-depleted T cells, or T cells provided the cDNA or gDNA that made up the material.

This CDR3 has 11 amino acids. Trimming stripped 9 bases from V and 4 bases from J, with 8 bases between. How the authors handled the data: Amplified reference gene primers provided the basis for estimating nucleated cell counts. This table comes from immunoSEQ multiplex PCR, and its TCRdb copy is limited to in-frame clones, with some not included. For V, J and clone size, that table is used; D and trimming come from the DNA. The table has roughly 180,000 clones, 75% to 90% seen once. Sequenced input: peripheral blood. The chain carries TRBV12-3 or TRBV12-4 and TRBJ2-3, with D possibly TRBD1 on 5 matching bases. The TCR was taken from a woman aged 55-70 years with acute or convalescent COVID-19. The CDR3 nucleotides read TGTGCCAGTAGGGGTGCAGATACGCAGTATTTT. The encoded protein is CASRGADTQYF.